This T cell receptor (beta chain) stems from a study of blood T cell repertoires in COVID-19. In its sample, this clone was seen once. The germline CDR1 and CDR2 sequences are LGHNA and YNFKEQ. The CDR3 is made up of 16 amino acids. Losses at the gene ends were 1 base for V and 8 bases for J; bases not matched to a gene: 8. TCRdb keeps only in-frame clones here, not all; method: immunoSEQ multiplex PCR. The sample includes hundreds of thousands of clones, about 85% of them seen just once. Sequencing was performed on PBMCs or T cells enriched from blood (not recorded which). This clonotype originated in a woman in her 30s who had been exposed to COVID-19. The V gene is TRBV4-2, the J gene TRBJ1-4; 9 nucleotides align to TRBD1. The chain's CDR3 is CASSQATNRGREKLFF. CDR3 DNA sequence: TGTGCCAGCAGCCAAGCGACAAACAGGGGGCGGGAAAAACTGTTTTTT.